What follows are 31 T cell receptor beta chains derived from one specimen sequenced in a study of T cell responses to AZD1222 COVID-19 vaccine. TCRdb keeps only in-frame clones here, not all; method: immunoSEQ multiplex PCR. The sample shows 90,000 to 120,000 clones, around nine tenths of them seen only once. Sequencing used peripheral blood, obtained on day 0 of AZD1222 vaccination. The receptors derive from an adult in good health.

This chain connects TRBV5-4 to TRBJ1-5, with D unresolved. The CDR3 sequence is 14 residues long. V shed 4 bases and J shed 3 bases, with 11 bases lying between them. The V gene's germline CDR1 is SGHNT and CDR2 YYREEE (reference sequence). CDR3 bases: TGTGCCAGCAGCCGGGCGGGGAACAATCAGCCCCAGCATTTT. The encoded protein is CASSRAGNNQPQHF.

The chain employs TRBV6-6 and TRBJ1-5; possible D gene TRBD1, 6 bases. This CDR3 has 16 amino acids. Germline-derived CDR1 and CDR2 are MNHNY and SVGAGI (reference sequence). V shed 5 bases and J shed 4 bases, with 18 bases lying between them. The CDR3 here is CASSPRGGGRNQPQHF. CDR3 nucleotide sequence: TGTGCCAGCAGTCCCCGAGGAGGGGGAAGGAATCAGCCCCAGCATTTT.

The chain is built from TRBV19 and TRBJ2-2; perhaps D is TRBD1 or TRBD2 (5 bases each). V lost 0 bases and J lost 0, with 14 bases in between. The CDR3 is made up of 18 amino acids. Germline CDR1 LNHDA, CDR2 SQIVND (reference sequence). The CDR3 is CASSIDLYGGTNTGELFF. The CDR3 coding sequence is TGTGCCAGTAGTATAGATCTATATGGGGGAACGAACACCGGGGAGCTGTTTTTT.

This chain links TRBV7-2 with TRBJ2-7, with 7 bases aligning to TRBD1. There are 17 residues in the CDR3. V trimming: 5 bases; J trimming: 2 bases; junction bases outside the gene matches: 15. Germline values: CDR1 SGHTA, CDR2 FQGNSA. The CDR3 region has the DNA TGTGCCAGCAGCAAACCAGGGGGACCCCGGAACACCTACGAGCAGTACTTC. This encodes CASSKPGGPRNTYEQYF.

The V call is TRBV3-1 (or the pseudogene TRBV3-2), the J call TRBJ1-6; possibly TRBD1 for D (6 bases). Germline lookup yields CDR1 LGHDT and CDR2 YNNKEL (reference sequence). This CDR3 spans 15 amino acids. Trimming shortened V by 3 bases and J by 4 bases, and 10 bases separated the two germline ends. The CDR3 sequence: CASSQSDRYNSPLHF. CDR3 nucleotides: TGTGCCAGCAGCCAGTCGGACAGATATAATTCACCCCTCCACTTT.

In nucleotides, the CDR3 is TGTGCCAGCAGCCGGGAAGGCTATGGCTACACCTTC. Translated: CASSREGYGYTF. The chain links TRBV6-6 to TRBJ1-2; D call uncertain. Trimming left V 6 bases short and J 4 bases short, with 9 bases between. Looked up from germline, CDR1 is MNHNY and CDR2 is SVGAGI (reference sequence). The CDR3 covers 12 residues.

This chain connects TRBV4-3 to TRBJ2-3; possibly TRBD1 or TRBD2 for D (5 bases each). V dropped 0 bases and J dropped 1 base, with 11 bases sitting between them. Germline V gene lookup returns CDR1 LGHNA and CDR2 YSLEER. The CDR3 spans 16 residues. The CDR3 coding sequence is TGCGCCAGCAGCCAAGAGTTGGGGGAAGGCACAGATACGCAGTATTTT. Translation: CASSQELGEGTDTQYF.

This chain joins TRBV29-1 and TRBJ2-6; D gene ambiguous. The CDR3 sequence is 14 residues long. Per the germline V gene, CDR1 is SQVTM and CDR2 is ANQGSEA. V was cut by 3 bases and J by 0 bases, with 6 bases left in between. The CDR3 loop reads CSVDPGSGANVLTF. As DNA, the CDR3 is TGCAGCGTTGACCCGGGCTCTGGGGCCAACGTCCTGACTTTC.

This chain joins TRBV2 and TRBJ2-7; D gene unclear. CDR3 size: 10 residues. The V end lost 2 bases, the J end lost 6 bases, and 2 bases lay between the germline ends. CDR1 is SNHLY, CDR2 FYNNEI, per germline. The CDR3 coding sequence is TGTGCCAGCAGTGAAACCGAGCAGTACTTC. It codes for CASSETEQYF.

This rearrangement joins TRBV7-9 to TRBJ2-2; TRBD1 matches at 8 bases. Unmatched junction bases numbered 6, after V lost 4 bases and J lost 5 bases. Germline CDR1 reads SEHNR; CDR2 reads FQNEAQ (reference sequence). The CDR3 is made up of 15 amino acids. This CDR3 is CASSSDRGGTGELFF. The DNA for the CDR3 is TGTGCCAGCAGCTCCGACAGGGGTGGAACCGGGGAGCTGTTTTTT.

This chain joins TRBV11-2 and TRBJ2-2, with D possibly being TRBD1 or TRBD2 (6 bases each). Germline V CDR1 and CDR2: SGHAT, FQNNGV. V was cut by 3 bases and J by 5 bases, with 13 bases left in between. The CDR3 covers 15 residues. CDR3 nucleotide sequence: TGTGCCAGCAGCTTGAGTGGGGGGCGTACCGGGGAGCTGTTTTTT. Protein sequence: CASSLSGGRTGELFF.

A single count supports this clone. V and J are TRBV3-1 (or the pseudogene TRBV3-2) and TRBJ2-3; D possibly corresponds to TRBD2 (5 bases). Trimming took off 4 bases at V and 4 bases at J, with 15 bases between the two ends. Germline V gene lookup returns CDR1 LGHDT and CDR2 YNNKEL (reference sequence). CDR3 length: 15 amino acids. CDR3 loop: CASSPRTGIADTQYF. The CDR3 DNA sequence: TGTGCCAGCAGCCCTAGAACGGGGATCGCAGATACGCAGTATTTT.

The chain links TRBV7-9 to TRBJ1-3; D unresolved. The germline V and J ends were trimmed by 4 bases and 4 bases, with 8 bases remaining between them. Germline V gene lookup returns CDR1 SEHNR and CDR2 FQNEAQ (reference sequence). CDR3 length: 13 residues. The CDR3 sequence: CASSSSWGNTIYF. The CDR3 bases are TGTGCCAGCAGCTCGTCGTGGGGAAACACCATATATTTT.

CDR3 coding DNA: TGTGCCAGCAGTTTAAGGGGGGTCCACGAGCAGTACTTC. Protein: CASSLRGVHEQYF. The gene calls are TRBV28 and TRBJ2-7; D may correspond to TRBD1 or TRBD2 (6 bases each). This CDR3 has 13 residues. V lost 2 bases, J lost 5 bases, and 10 bases lay in between. From germline, CDR1 is MDHEN and CDR2 SYDVKM.

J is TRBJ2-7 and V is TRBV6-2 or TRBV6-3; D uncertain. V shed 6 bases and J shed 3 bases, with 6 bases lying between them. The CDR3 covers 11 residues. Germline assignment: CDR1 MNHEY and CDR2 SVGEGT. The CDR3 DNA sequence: TGTGCCAGCAGCCTCCTCTACGAGCAGTACTTC. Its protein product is CASSLLYEQYF.

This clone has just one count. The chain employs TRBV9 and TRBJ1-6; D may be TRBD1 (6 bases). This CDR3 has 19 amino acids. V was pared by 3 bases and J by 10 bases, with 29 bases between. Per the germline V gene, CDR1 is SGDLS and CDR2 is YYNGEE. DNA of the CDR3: TGTGCCAGCAGCGCCACGAGGGGGGGGCGAAACGGGTATGGATCACCCCTCCACTTT. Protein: CASSATRGGRNGYGSPLHF.

The DNA of the CDR3 is TGTGCCAGCAGCCTCTGGGACAGGGGGTTTGGTGGCTACACCTTC. Translating it yields CASSLWDRGFGGYTF. The chain uses TRBV3-1 (or the pseudogene TRBV3-2) and TRBJ1-2; 11 bases are a match to TRBD1. Trimming removed 4 bases from V and 7 bases from J; junction bases left unmatched: 8. This CDR3 has 15 residues. Germline lookup yields CDR1 LGHDT and CDR2 YNNKEL (reference sequence).

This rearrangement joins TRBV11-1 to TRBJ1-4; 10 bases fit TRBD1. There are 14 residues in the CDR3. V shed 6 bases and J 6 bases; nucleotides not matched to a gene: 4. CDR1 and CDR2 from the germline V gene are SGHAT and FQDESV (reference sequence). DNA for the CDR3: TGTGCCAGCAGAAGACAGGGGGCAGATGAAAAACTGTTTTTT. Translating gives CASRRQGADEKLFF.

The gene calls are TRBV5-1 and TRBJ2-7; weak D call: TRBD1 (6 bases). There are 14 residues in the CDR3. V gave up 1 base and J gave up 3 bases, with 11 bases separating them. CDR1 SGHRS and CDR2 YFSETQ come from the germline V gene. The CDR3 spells CASSLSPQGYEQYF. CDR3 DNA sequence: TGCGCCAGCAGCTTGTCCCCACAGGGCTACGAGCAGTACTTC.

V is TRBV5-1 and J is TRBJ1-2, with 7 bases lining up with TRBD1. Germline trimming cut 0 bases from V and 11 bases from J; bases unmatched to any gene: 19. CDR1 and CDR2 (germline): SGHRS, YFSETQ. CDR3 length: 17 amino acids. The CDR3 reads CASSLDARGISLSRYTF. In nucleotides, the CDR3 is TGCGCCAGCAGCTTGGATGCCAGGGGGATCTCGTTATCTAGGTACACCTTC.

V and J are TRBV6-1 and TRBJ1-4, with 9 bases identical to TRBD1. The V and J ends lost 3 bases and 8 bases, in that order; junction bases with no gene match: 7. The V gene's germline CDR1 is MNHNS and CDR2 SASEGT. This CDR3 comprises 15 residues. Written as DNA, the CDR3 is TGTGCCAGCAGTGATGGGAACAGGGGGCAAGAAAAACTGTTTTTT. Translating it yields CASSDGNRGQEKLFF.

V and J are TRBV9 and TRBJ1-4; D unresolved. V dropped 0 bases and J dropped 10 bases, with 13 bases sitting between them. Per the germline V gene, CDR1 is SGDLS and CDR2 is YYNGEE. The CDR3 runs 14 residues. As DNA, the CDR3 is TGTGCCAGCAGCGTAGGGAGGTTCGGTGTAAAACTGTTTTTT. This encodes CASSVGRFGVKLFF.

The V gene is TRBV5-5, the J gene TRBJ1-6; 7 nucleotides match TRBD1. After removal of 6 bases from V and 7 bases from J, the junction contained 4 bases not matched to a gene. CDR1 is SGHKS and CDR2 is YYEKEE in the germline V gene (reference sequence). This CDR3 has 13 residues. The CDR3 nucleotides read TGTGCCAGCATCCGGGACAGCAATTCACCCCTCCACTTT. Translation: CASIRDSNSPLHF.

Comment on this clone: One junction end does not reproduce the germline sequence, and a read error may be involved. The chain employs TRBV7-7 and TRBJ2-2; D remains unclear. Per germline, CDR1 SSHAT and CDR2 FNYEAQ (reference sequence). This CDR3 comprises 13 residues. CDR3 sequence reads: CASSPQASGELFF. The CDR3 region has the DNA TGTGCTAGCAGTCCCCAGGCCTCCGGGGAGCTGTTTTTT.

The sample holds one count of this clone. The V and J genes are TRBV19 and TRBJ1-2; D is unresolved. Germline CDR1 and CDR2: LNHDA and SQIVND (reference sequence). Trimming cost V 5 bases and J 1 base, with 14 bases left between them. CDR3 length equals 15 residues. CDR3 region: CASSPSPRSNYGYTF. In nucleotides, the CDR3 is TGTGCCAGTAGTCCATCACCTCGAAGTAACTATGGCTACACCTTC.

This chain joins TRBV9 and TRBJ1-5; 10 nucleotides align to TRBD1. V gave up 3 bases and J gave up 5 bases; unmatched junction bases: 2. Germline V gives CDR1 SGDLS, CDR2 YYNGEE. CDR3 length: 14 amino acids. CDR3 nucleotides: TGTGCCAGCAGCGCGGACAGGGGGTATCAGCCCCAGCATTTT. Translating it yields CASSADRGYQPQHF.

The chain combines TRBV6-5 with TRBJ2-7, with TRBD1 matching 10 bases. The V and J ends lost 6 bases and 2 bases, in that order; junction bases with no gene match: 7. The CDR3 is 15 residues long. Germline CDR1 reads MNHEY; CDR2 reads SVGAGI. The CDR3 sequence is CASRAGTGATYEQYF. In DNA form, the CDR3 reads TGTGCCAGCAGAGCCGGGACAGGGGCAACCTACGAGCAGTACTTC.

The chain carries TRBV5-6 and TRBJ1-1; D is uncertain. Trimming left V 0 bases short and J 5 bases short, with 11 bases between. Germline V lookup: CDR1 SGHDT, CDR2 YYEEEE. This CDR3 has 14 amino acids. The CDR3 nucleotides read TGTGCCAGCAGCTTGGATCGTAGGGTGACTGAAGCTTTCTTT. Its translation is CASSLDRRVTEAFF.

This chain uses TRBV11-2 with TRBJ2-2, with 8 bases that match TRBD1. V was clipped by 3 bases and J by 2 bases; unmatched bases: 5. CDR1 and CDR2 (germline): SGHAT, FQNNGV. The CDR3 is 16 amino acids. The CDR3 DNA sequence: TGTGCCAGCAGCTTTAGAACAGGGGGAAACACCGGGGAGCTGTTTTTT. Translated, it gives CASSFRTGGNTGELFF.

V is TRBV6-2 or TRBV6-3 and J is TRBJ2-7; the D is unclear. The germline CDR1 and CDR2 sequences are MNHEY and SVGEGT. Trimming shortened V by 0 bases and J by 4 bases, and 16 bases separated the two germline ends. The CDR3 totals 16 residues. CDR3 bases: TGTGCCAGCAGTTACTCCCGACTTAACGCCAGATACGAGCAGTACTTC. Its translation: CASSYSRLNARYEQYF.

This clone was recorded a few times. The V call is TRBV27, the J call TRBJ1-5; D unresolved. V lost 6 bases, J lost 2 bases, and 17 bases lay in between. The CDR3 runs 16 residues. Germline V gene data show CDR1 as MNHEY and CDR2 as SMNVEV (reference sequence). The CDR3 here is CASRPAVRVGNQPQHF. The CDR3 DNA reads TGTGCCAGCAGGCCCGCAGTAAGGGTTGGCAATCAGCCCCAGCATTTT.